Listed below are T cell receptor beta chains from one sample, sequenced in a study of somatic mutations in cytotoxic T cells in rheumatoid arthritis. TCRdb's table, derived via immunoSEQ multiplex PCR, lists solely in-frame clones and lacks some. Counted here are approximately 11,000 clones, approximately 71% occurring once; the ten biggest clones make up roughly 35%. The sequenced sample was CD8+ T cells sorted from blood. These receptors were obtained from an adult with rheumatoid arthritis. The CDR3 runs from the conserved cysteine through the conserved F or W. A D gene is named only where the DNA matches it firmly. Expanded clones get a size class; other rows say once, few or many, or leave the size out.

clone size,D gene,V gene,J gene,CDR3 protein,CDR3 DNA
-,TRBD1,TRBV18,TRBJ1-2,CASSPSPGQRYGYTF,TGTGCCAGCTCACCTTCCCCGGGACAGCGCTATGGCTACACCTTC
-,-,TRBV4-3,TRBJ2-1,CASSQGNSGQGGYNEQFF,TGCGCCAGCAGCCAAGGAAATTCAGGGCAGGGGGGCTACAATGAGCAGTTCTTC
-,-,TRBV6-4,TRBJ2-3,CASSDSQGSTDTQYF,TGTGCCAGCAGTGACTCGCAGGGGAGCACAGATACGCAGTATTTT
-,-,TRBV7-9,TRBJ1-4,CASSKLGRGLGEKLFF,TGTGCCAGCAGCAAACTTGGCAGGGGATTGGGTGAAAAACTGTTTTTT
-,-,TRBV2,TRBJ1-4,CASSDRRDGGDINEKLFF,TGTGCCAGCAGTGACCGACGAGATGGGGGAGATATAAATGAAAAACTGTTTTTT
-,-,TRBV19,TRBJ2-2,CATGKGSGELFF,TGTGCCACTGGGAAAGGGTCCGGGGAGCTGTTTTTT
-,-,TRBV2,TRBJ1-3,CASSESRTNTIYF,TGTGCCAGCAGTGAAAGTCGGACAAACACCATATATTTT
-,-,TRBV19,TRBJ1-4,CASRHGDYTNEKLFF,TGTGCCAGTCGCCACGGTGACTACACTAATGAAAAACTGTTTTTT
-,-,TRBV30,TRBJ2-2,CAWKQLNTGELFF,TGTGCCTGGAAACAGTTGAACACCGGGGAGCTGTTTTTT
-,TRBD1,TRBV27,TRBJ1-3,CASSLSPRGDTIYF,TGTGCCAGCAGTTTATCTCCCAGGGGGGACACCATATATTTT
-,-,TRBV27,TRBJ1-2,CASRTGARGYTF,TGTGCCAGCAGAACCGGGGCCCGCGGCTACACCTTC
-,-,TRBV6-4,TRBJ2-5,CASSRTHSQEETQYF,TGTGCCAGCAGCCGGACTCATTCCCAGGAAGAGACCCAGTACTTC
-,-,TRBV7-2,TRBJ2-7,CASSLGRGYEQYF,TGTGCCAGCAGCTTGGGGCGCGGGTACGAGCAGTACTTC
-,-,TRBV9,TRBJ2-1,CASSVEGNYLYNEQFF,TGTGCCAGCAGCGTAGAGGGCAACTACTTATACAATGAGCAGTTCTTC
-,TRBD1,TRBV9,TRBJ2-3,CASSSNPGQVISDTQYF,TGTGCCAGCAGCTCAAATCCGGGACAGGTCATTTCAGATACGCAGTATTTT
-,TRBD2,TRBV6-1,TRBJ2-3,CASSEASGAGGTDTQYF,TGTGCCAGCAGTGAAGCTTCCGGGGCGGGGGGCACAGATACGCAGTATTTT
-,TRBD2,TRBV5-1,TRBJ2-5,CASSLETSGVQETQYF,TGCGCCAGCAGCTTGGAGACTAGCGGGGTCCAAGAGACCCAGTACTTC
-,-,TRBV19,TRBJ1-1,CASSIGFTEAFF,TGTGCCAGTAGTATAGGGTTCACTGAAGCTTTCTTT
-,-,TRBV27,TRBJ1-1,CASSLGAAFEAFF,TGTGCCAGCAGTTTAGGTGCGGCATTCGAAGCTTTCTTT
-,-,TRBV7-6,TRBJ2-1,CASSLQGPVSNEQFF,TGTGCCAGCAGCCTCCAGGGGCCGGTTAGCAATGAGCAGTTCTTC
-,-,TRBV19,TRBJ1-1,CASSIASFQWAFF,TGTGCCAGTAGTATTGCCAGTTTCCAGTGGGCTTTCTTT
-,-,TRBV7-2,TRBJ2-1,CASSSDGNYNEQFF,TGTGCCAGCAGCTCTGACGGAAACTACAATGAGCAGTTCTTC
-,TRBD2,TRBV10-2,TRBJ2-7,CASSEWIAGGHEQYF,TGCGCCAGCAGTGAGTGGATAGCGGGGGGCCACGAGCAGTACTTC
-,-,TRBV5-1,TRBJ2-2,CASSPTEIGELFF,TGCGCCAGCAGCCCGACAGAAATCGGGGAGCTGTTTTTT
-,-,TRBV6-1,TRBJ2-5,CASSSQGGQETQYF,TGTGCCAGCAGCTCCCAGGGGGGCCAAGAGACCCAGTACTTC
-,-,TRBV5-1,TRBJ1-1,CASSLGGNTEAFF,TGCGCCAGCAGCTTAGGAGGGAACACTGAAGCTTTCTTT
-,TRBD1,TRBV19,TRBJ1-1,CASSIRDRGHQNTEAFF,TGTGCCAGTAGTATTCGGGACAGGGGGCACCAAAACACTGAAGCTTTCTTT
-,TRBD2,TRBV6-5,TRBJ2-7,CASSYSPGTGGYEQYF,TGTGCCAGCAGTTACTCGCCGGGAACGGGGGGCTACGAGCAGTACTTC
-,-,TRBV5-4,TRBJ2-5,CASSLDGQETQYF,TGTGCCAGCAGCTTGGACGGGCAAGAGACCCAGTACTTC
-,-,TRBV6-1,TRBJ2-1,CASMLGTNEQFF,TGTGCCAGCATGTTGGGGACCAATGAGCAGTTCTTC
-,-,TRBV27,TRBJ2-7,CATRQGNEQYF,TGTGCCACCAGGCAGGGCAACGAGCAGTACTTC
-,-,TRBV11-2,TRBJ2-7,CASSPTLVYEQYF,TGTGCCAGCAGCCCCACGTTAGTCTACGAGCAGTACTTC
-,-,TRBV4-3,TRBJ2-2,CASSQRGELFF,TGCGCCAGCAGCCAGAGGGGGGAGCTGTTTTTT
-,-,TRBV11-2,TRBJ1-2,CASSLAPGMGYTF,TGTGCCAGCAGCTTAGCGCCAGGAATGGGCTACACCTTC
-,TRBD2,TRBV9,TRBJ2-7,CASSPRSGGAVYEQYF,TGTGCCAGCAGCCCTAGGAGCGGGGGGGCAGTCTACGAGCAGTACTTC
-,TRBD1,TRBV6-4,TRBJ1-1,CASSPGGNTEAFF,TGTGCCAGCAGTCCAGGGGGCAACACTGAAGCTTTCTTT
-,-,TRBV9,TRBJ2-7,CASSVEGSDEQYF,TGTGCCAGCAGCGTAGAGGGTAGCGACGAGCAGTACTTC
few,TRBD2,TRBV2,TRBJ2-7,CASSVLTSGPVYEQYF,TGTGCCAGCAGTGTTCTGACTAGCGGGCCAGTCTACGAGCAGTACTTC
-,-,TRBV28,TRBJ2-1,CACRGSLTDNEQFF,TGTGCCTGCCGTGGGTCGCTAACCGACAATGAGCAGTTCTTC
-,TRBD1,TRBV27,TRBJ2-2,CASSYGRGLGELFF,TGTGCCAGCAGTTATGGTAGGGGGCTTGGGGAGCTGTTTTTT
-,-,TRBV7-9,TRBJ2-7,CASSLTSTYEQYF,TGTGCCAGCAGCTTGACAAGCACCTACGAGCAGTACTTC
-,TRBD1,TRBV13,TRBJ2-7,CASSSTYRGYEQYF,TGTGCCAGCAGCTCCACCTACAGGGGATACGAGCAGTACTTC
-,-,TRBV27,TRBJ1-4,CASSSPPRDGVMGLTEKLFF,TGTGCCAGCAGTTCACCCCCCAGGGACGGAGTGATGGGCCTGACGGAAAAACTGTTTTTT
-,-,TRBV6-5,TRBJ2-7,CASSYYGGLYEQYF,TGTGCCAGCAGTTACTATGGGGGTCTCTACGAGCAGTACTTC
once,-,TRBV9,TRBJ2-3,CASSSSGGDTQYF,TGTGCCAGCAGTTCTTCCGGCGGGGATACGCAGTATTTT
-,-,TRBV27,TRBJ1-1,CASRKGKAEAFF,TGTGCCAGCAGGAAGGGTAAAGCTGAAGCTTTCTTT